This T cell receptor beta chain came from a study of blood T cell repertoires in COVID-19. Only in-frame clones appear in the TCRdb table, and some are missing; sequencing was by immunoSEQ multiplex PCR. Seen here are roughly 30,000 clones, roughly 84% observed once, and the top ten hold about 9.3%. Trimming took 1 base from V and 9 from J, leaving 6 bases between them. The CDR3 runs to 11 residues. Germline CDR1 and CDR2: LGHDT and YNNKEL (reference sequence). The sample was peripheral blood. This TCR derives from a man aged 80 or over with active COVID-19. The chain carries TRBV3-1 (or the pseudogene TRBV3-2) and TRBJ1-2; no reliable D call. The CDR3 here is CASSQGTSYTF. As DNA, the CDR3 is TGTGCCAGCAGCCAAGGAACAAGCTACACCTTC.